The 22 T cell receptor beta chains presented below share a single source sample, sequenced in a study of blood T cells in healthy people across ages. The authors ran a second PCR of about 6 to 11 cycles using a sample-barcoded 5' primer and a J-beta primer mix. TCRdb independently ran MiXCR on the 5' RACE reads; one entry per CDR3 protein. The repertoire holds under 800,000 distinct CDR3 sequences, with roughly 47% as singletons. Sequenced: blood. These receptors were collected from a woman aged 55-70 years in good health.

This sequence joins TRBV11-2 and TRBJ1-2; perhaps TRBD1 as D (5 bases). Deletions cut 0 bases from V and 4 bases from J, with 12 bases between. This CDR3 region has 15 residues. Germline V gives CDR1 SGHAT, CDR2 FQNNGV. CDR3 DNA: TGTGCCAGCAGCTTAGATCATTCCCAGGGCTATGGCTACACCTTC. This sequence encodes CASSLDHSQGYGYTF.

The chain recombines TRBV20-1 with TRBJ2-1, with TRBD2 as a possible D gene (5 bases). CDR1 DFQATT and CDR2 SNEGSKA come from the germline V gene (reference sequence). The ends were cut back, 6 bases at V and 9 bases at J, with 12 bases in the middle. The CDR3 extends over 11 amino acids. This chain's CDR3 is CSASGAVEQFF. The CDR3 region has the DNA TGCAGTGCCAGCGGAGCAGTTGAGCAGTTCTTC.

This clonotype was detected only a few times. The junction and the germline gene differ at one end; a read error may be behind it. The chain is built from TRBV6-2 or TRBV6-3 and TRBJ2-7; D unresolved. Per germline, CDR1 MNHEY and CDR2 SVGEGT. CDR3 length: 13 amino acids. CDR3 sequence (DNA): TGTGCCAGCAGTGACTCCGTATCTTACGAGCAGTACTTC. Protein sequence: CASSDSVSYEQYF.

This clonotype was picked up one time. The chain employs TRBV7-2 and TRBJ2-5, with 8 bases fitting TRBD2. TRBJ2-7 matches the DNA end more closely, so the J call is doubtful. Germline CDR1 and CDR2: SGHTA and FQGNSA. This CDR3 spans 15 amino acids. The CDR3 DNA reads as TGTGCCAGCAGCTTAGTGGGGGGACTAGTTGACGAGCAGTACTTC. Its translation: CASSLVGGLVDEQYF.

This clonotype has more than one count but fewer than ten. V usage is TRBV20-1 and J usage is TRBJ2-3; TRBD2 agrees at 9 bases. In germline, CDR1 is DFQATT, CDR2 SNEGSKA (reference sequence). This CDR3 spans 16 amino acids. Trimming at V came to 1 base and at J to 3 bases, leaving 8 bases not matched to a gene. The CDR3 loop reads CSARGGTSRGTDTQYF. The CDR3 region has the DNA TGCAGTGCTAGAGGGGGGACTAGCCGTGGGACAGATACGCAGTATTTT.

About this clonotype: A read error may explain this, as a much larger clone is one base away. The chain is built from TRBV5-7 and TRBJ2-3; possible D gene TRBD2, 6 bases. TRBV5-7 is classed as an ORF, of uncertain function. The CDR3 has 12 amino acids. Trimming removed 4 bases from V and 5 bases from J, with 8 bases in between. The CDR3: CASSRREDTQYF. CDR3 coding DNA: TGTGCCAGCAGCCGGAGGGAAGATACGCAGTATTTT.

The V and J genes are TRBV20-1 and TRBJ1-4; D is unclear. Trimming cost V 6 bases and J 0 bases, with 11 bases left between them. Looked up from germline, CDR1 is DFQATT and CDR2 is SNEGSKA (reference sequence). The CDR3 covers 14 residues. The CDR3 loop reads CSAPEGTTNEKLFF. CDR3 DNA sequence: TGCAGTGCCCCCGAAGGAACAACTAATGAAAAACTGTTTTTT.

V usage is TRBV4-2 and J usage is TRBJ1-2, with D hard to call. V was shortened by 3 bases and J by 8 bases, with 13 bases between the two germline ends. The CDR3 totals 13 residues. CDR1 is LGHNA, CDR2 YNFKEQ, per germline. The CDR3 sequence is CASSQVVGNGYTF. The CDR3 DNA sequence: TGTGCCAGCAGCCAGGTTGTGGGTAACGGCTACACCTTC.

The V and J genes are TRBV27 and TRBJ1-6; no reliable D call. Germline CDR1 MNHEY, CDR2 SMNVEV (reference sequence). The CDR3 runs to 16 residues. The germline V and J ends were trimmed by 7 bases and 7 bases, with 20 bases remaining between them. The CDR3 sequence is CASNPKGLSLNSPLHF. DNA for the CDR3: TGTGCCAGCAACCCGAAAGGACTGAGTCTCAATTCACCCCTCCACTTT.

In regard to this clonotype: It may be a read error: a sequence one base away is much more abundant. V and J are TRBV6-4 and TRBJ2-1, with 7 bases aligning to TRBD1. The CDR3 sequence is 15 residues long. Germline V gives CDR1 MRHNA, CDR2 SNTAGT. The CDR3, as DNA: TGTGCCGGCAGTGGTACAGGGGACTCCTACAATGAGCAGTTCTTC. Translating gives CAGSGTGDSYNEQFF.

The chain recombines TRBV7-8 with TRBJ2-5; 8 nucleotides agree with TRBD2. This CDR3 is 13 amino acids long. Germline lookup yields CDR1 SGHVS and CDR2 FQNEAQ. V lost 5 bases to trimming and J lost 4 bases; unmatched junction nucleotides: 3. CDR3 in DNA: TGTGCCAGCAGCCCGGGGGGGCGAGAGACCCAGTACTTC. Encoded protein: CASSPGGRETQYF.

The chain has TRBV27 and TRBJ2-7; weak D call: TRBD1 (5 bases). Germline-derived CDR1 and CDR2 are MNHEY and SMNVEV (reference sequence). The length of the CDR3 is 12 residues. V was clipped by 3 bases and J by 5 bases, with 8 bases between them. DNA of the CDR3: TGTGCCAGCAGTTTCTGGGGCAACGAGCAGTACTTC. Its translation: CASSFWGNEQYF.

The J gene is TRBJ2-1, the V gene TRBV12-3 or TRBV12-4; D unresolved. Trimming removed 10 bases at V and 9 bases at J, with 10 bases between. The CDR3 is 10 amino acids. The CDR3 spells CATAALEQFF. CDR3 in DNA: TGTGCCACTGCGGCTCTTGAGCAGTTCTTC.

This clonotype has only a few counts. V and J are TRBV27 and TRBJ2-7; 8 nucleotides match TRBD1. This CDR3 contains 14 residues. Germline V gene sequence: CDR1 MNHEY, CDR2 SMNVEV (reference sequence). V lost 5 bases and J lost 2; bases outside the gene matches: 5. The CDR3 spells CASSQSDRAYEQYF. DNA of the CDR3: TGTGCCAGCAGTCAATCGGACAGGGCCTACGAGCAGTACTTC.

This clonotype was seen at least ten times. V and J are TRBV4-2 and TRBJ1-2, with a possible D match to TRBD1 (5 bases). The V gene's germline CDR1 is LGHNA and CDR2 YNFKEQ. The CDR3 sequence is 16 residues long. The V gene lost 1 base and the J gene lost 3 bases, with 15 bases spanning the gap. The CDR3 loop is CASSQGTRGTDYGYTF. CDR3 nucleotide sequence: TGTGCCAGCAGCCAAGGAACACGGGGGACGGACTATGGCTACACCTTC.

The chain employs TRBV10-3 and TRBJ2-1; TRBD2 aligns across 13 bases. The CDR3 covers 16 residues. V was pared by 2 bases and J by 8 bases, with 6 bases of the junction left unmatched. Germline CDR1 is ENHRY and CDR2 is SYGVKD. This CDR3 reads CAISEETSGRMYEQFF. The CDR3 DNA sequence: TGTGCCATCAGTGAGGAGACTAGCGGGAGGATGTATGAGCAGTTCTTC.

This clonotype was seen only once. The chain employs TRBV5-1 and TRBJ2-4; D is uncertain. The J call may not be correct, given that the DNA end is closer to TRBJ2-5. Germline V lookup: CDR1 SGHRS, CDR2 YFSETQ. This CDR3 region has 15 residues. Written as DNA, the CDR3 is TGCGCCAGCAGCTTGGACTCGTTCTCATCAGAGACCCAGTACTTC. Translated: CASSLDSFSSETQYF.

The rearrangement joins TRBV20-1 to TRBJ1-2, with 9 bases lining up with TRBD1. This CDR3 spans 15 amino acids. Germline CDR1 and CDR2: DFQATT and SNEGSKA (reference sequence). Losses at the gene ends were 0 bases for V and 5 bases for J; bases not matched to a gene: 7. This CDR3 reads CSARDVGTGSYGYTF. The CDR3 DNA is TGCAGTGCTAGAGATGTTGGGACAGGGTCTTATGGCTACACCTTC.

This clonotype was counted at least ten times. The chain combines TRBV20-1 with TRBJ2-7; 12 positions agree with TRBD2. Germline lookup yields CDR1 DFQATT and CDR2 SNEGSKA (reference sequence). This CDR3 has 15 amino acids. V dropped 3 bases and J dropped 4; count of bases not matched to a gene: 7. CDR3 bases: TGCAGTGCTAGCCTGACTAGCGGGAGAACGTACGAGCAGTACTTC. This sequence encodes CSASLTSGRTYEQYF.

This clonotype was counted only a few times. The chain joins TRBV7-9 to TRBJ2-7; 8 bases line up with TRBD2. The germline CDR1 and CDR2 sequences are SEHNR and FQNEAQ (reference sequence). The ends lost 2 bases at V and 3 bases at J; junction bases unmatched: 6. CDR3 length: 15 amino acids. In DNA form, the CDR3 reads TGTGCCAGCAGCTTAAAAAGCGGGAGTTTCTACGAGCAGTACTTC. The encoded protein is CASSLKSGSFYEQYF.

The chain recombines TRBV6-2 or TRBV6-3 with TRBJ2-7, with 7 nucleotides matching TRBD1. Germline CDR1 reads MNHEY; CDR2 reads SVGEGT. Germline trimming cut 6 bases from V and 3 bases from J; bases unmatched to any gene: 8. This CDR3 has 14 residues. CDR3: CASREGAVGYEQYF. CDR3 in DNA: TGTGCCAGCAGAGAGGGGGCGGTCGGCTACGAGCAGTACTTC.

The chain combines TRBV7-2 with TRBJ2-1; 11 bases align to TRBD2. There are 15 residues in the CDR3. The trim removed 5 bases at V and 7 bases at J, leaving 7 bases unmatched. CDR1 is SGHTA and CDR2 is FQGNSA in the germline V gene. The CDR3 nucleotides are TGTGCCAGCAGCCCTAGCGGGAGGAGTGAAAATGAGCAGTTCTTC. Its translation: CASSPSGRSENEQFF.